This T cell receptor (beta chain) is from a study of T cell changes during pregnancy in multiple sclerosis. Here immunoSEQ multiplex PCR was the method, and the copy in TCRdb shows in-frame clones only, minus some. Of about 56,000 clones listed, less than 95% are singletons. CDR3 length: 17 residues. The V and J ends lost 5 bases and 1 base, in that order; junction bases with no gene match: 5. Germline CDR1 and CDR2: MRHNA and SNTAGT. This clone has just one count. This TCR came from a female donor in good health, enrolled as a control in a pregnancy study. This chain joins TRBV6-4 and TRBJ2-6; 10 bases align to TRBD1. Material: peripheral blood, obtained in the first trimester of pregnancy. The CDR3 DNA sequence: TGTGCCAGCAGTTCCGACAGGGGGCTGTCTGGGGCCAACGTCCTGACTTTC. Amino acids: CASSSDRGLSGANVLTF.